The 2 T cell receptor beta chains presented below share a single source sample, sequenced in a study of CD8 T cells in Susac syndrome. Reverse transcription of about 0.5 to 1 ug RNA used random hexamers. TCRdb ran MiXCR on the immunoSEQ multiplex PCR reads and lists one entry per CDR3 protein. The table shows 330,000 or so distinct CDR3 sequences, with 89% occurring only once. Sequencing used CD8+ T cells from PBMCs. The receptors shown here come from a human donor with multiple sclerosis.

This clonotype was counted a few times. The J gene is TRBJ2-7, the V gene TRBV3-1; TRBD2 might be the D (5 bases). Germline lookup yields CDR1 LGHDT and CDR2 YNNKEL (reference sequence). Trimming took 1 base from V and 0 from J, leaving 7 bases between them. This CDR3 has 14 residues. This CDR3 is CASSQGAGSYEQYF. Written as DNA, the CDR3 is TGTGCCAGCAGCCAAGGGGCGGGCTCCTACGAGCAGTACTTC.

This clonotype was detected only a few times. J is TRBJ2-7 and V is TRBV28, with D possibly TRBD1 on 6 matching bases. The CDR3 has 14 residues. Looked up from germline, CDR1 is MDHEN and CDR2 is SYDVKM. Trimming removed 1 base at V and 2 bases at J, with 9 bases between. The chain's CDR3 is CASSLLDRTYEQYF. The DNA of the CDR3 is TGTGCCAGCAGTTTATTGGACAGAACCTACGAGCAGTACTTC.